The 11 T cell receptor beta chains listed next were all sequenced from one sample in a study of patients with pleural tuberculosis (dated by TCRdb to the mid-2010s). The reads were generated on an Illumina Genome Analyzer IIx. TCRdb reworked the public reads: Q25 trimming with fastp, MiXCR clone assembly, productive beta chains retained. Rows are combined by CDR3 protein, so each entry shows the most common genes and DNA. Present in this sample are tens of thousands of distinct CDR3 sequences, 7.3% of which were seen just once. The ten largest clonotypes hold about 16% of the sample. The receptors were sampled from a human donor with pleural tuberculosis.

In this sample, this clonotype turned up many times. V gene TRBV5-4 combines with J gene TRBJ2-1; D gene uncertain. V was cut by 0 bases and J by 3 bases, with 7 bases left in between. This CDR3 comprises 14 residues. From germline, CDR1 is SGHNT and CDR2 YYREEE (reference sequence). The CDR3 DNA reads as TGTGCCAGCAGCTTGGTGTCCGACTACAATGAGCAGTTCTTC. As protein: CASSLVSDYNEQFF.

In its sample, this clonotype was seen a few times. The J gene is TRBJ2-7, the V gene TRBV29-1; D unresolved. CDR3 length: 11 amino acids. The ends were cut back, 3 bases at V and 6 bases at J, with 9 bases in the middle. The germline V gene has CDR1 SQVTM and CDR2 ANQGSEA. The DNA of the CDR3 is TGCAGCGTTGACGGCTCAGGCGAGCAGTACTTC. Protein: CSVDGSGEQYF.

The chain recombines TRBV24-1 with TRBJ2-7; D not resolved. Per germline, CDR1 KGHDR and CDR2 SFDVKD. This CDR3 is built from 11 residues. Here the CDR3 DNA reads TGTGCCACCAGTGATGTCTACGGGCAGTACGTC. Encoded protein: CATSDVYGQYV.

In its sample, this clonotype was seen many times. The rearrangement joins TRBV6-1 to TRBJ2-7; D call uncertain. V was pared by 2 bases and J by 4 bases, with 12 bases between. The CDR3 runs 14 residues. Germline-derived CDR1 and CDR2 are MNHNS and SASEGT. CDR3 sequence (DNA): TGTGCCAGCAGTGAAACGGCAGGATGGTACGAGCAGTACGTC. As protein: CASSETAGWYEQYV.

At least ten counts were recorded for this clonotype. The rearrangement links TRBV20-1 to TRBJ2-7, with 7 bases identical to TRBD2. This CDR3 has 14 residues. With 0 bases clipped from V and 2 bases from J, the junction kept 4 bases outside the gene matches. The germline V gene has CDR1 DFQATT and CDR2 SNEGSKA (reference sequence). CDR3 in amino acids: CSARDQRGPYEQYF. The DNA for the CDR3 is TGCAGTGCTAGAGACCAGCGGGGCCCCTACGAGCAGTACTTC.

This clonotype was seen repeatedly, ten times or more. The chain recombines TRBV12-3 or TRBV12-4 with TRBJ1-5; 8 positions match TRBD1. The length of the CDR3 is 17 residues. The V gene end was trimmed by 3 bases and the J gene end by 3 bases; junction bases not matched to a gene: 10. CDR3 nucleotide sequence: TGTGCCAGCAGTTTCGGACAGGGTCGGGCCAACAATCAGCCCCAGCATTTT. Amino acid sequence: CASSFGQGRANNQPQHF.

This chain links TRBV29-1 with TRBJ2-5; 8 nucleotides agree with TRBD1. J gave up 1 base and V 6 bases, and 7 bases lay outside the gene matches. Per germline, CDR1 SQVTM and CDR2 ANQGSEA. The CDR3 extends over 14 amino acids. DNA of the CDR3: TGCAGCGTCGGACAGGGAACCCTCCAAGAGACCCAGTACTTC. This sequence encodes CSVGQGTLQETQYF.

About this clonotype itself: At one end the junction does not follow the germline gene, possibly because of a read error. The chain joins TRBV6-5 to TRBJ1-5, with D hard to call. The germline gives CDR1 MNHEY, CDR2 SVGAGI. This CDR3 has 12 amino acids. CDR3 sequence (DNA): TGTGCCTGCAGTTACATGGGTCAGCCCCAGCATTTT. Translated, it gives CACSYMGQPQHF.

This clonotype has ten or more counts. The chain employs TRBV6-2 or TRBV6-3 and TRBJ2-1, with 12 positions matching TRBD2. V dropped 2 bases and J dropped 9; count of bases not matched to a gene: 5. CDR1 is MNHEY and CDR2 is SVGEGT in the germline V gene. The CDR3 runs to 15 residues. DNA of the CDR3: TGTGCCAGCAGTTACCTGACTAGCGGGAGATCTGAGCAGTTCTTC. It yields the protein CASSYLTSGRSEQFF.

This clonotype occurred many times. The chain uses TRBV11-2 and TRBJ2-3; 10 bases agree with TRBD2. Germline V CDR1 and CDR2: SGHAT, FQNNGV. With 10 bases clipped from V and 2 bases from J, the junction kept 3 bases outside the gene matches. This CDR3 is 13 amino acids long. The CDR3 is CATGLAATDTQYF. CDR3 nucleotide sequence: TGTGCCACAGGACTAGCGGCCACAGATACGCAGTATTTT.

Many counts were recorded for this clonotype. V usage is TRBV6-1 and J usage is TRBJ2-5; D unresolved. V was shortened by 0 bases and J by 7 bases, with 12 bases between the two germline ends. This CDR3 comprises 14 residues. CDR1 is MNHNS and CDR2 is SASEGT in the germline V gene. As DNA, the CDR3 is TGTGCCAGCAGTGAAGCTCGTCTTGTGGGGACCCAGTACTTC. Encoded protein: CASSEARLVGTQYF.